A single sample is the source of the 2 T cell receptor beta chains below, sequenced in a study of tissue T cells after allogeneic stem cell transplantation. Time point of the sample: mouse harvest day 14 after allogeneic transplant. Each mouse received 10^7 T-cell-depleted marrow cells plus 10^6 splenic CD5+ T cells by tail vein. TCRdb's table, derived via immunoSEQ multiplex PCR, lists solely in-frame clones and lacks some. The sample yields a few hundred clones, around 50% seen once. The specimen was blood. The receptors originated from a female BALB/c mouse given C57BL/6 T cells with graft-versus-host disease after an allogeneic hematopoietic cell transplant.

With respect to this clone: Mouse gene names apply. The read terminates 1 residue ahead of where the CDR3 ends, so the germline J gene completes it. This chain connects TRBV31 to TRBJ2-4; 10 nucleotides match TRBD1. V was clipped by 3 bases and J by 0 bases; unmatched bases: 6. CDR3 length equals 16 residues. Germline-derived CDR1 and CDR2 are GKSSPN and SITVG. This CDR3 is CAWSAGTGASQNTLYF. Incomplete CDR3 DNA: TGTGCCTGGAGCGCCGGGACAGGGGCTAGTCAAAACACCTTGTAC.

A remark on this clone: The gene names here belong to mouse. The read halts 1 residue ahead of the CDR3 end, with the missing end drawn from the germline J gene. V is TRBV4 and J is TRBJ2-4; TRBD2 aligns across 12 bases. CDR3 size: 16 residues. Germline lookup yields CDR1 LGHDT and CDR2 YNNKQL (reference sequence). The V gene end was trimmed by 4 bases and the J gene end by 2 bases; junction bases not matched to a gene: 4. The CDR3 DNA, read in part, is TGTGCCAGCAGCTTGGGACTGGGGGGCCCTCAAAACACCTTGTAC. Protein sequence: CASSLGLGGPQNTLY. The complete CDR3 reads CASSLGLGGPQNTLYF.